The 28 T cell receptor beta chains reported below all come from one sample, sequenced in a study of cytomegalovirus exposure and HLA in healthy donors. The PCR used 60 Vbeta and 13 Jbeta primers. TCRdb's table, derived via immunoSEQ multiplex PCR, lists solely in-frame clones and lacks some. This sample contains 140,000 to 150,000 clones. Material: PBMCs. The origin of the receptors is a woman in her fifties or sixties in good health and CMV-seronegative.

The CDR3 loop is CASSQDITGSREQYF. The CDR3 DNA reads as TGTGCCAGCAGCCAAGATATAACAGGGTCTCGGGAGCAGTACTTC. This chain uses TRBV14 with TRBJ2-7; a weak D match, TRBD1 (6 bases). Germline values: CDR1 SGHDN, CDR2 FVKESK. Trimming shortened V by 0 bases and J by 7 bases, and 16 bases separated the two germline ends. The CDR3 has 15 residues.

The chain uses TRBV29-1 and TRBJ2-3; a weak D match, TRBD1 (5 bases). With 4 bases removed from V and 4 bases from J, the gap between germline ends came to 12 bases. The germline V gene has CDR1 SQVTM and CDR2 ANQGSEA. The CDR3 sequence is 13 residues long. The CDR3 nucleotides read TGCAGCGTTGGTGAAGGGGCTCCAGATACGCAGTATTTT. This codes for CSVGEGAPDTQYF.

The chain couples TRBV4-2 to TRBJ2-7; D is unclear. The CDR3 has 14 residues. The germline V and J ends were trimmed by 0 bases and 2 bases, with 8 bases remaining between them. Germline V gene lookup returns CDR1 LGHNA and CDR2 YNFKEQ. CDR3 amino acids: CASSQEGLPYEQYF. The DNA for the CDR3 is TGTGCCAGCAGCCAAGAGGGCTTACCCTACGAGCAGTACTTC.

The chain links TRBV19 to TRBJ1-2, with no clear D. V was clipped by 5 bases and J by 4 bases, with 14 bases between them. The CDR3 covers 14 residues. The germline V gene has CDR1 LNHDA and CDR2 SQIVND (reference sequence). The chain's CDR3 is CASSEGPEFYGYTF. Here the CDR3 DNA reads TGTGCCAGTAGTGAGGGCCCCGAGTTCTATGGCTACACCTTC. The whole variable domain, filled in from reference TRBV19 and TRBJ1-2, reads DGGITQSPKYLFRKEGQNVTLSCEQNLNHDAMYWYRQDPGQGLRLIYYSQIVNDFQKGDIAEGYSVSREKKESFPLTVTSAQKNPTAFYLCASSEGPEFYGYTFGSGTRLTVV.

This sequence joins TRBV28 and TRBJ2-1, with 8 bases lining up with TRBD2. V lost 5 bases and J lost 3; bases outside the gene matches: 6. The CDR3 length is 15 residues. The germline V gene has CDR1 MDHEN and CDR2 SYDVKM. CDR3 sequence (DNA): TGTGCCAGCAGTCCCATTAGCGGGGTCTACAATGAGCAGTTCTTC. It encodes CASSPISGVYNEQFF.

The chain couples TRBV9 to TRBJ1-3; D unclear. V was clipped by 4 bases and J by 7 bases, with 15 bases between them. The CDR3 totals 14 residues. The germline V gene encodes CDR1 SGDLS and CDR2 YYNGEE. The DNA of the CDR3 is TGTGCCAGCAGCCCAGAGGCCGGTCGGAACACCATATATTTT. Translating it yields CASSPEAGRNTIYF.

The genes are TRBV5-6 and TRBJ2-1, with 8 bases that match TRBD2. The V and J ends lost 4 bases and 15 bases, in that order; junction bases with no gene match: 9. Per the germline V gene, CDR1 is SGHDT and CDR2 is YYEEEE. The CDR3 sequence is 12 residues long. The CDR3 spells CASSDSGTAWFF. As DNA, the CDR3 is TGTGCCAGCAGCGATAGCGGGACCGCTTGGTTCTTC.

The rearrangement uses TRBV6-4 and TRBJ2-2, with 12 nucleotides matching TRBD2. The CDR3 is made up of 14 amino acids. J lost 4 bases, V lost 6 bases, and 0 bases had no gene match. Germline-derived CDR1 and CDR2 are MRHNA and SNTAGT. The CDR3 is CASRLAGGTGELFF. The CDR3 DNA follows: TGTGCCAGCAGACTAGCGGGGGGCACCGGGGAGCTGTTTTTT.

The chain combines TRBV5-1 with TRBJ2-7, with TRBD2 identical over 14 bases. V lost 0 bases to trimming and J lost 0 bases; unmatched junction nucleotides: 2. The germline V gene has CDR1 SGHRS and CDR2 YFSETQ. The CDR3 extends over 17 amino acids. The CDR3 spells CASSLGLAGGSSYEQYF. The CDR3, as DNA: TGCGCCAGCAGCTTGGGACTAGCGGGGGGGAGCTCCTACGAGCAGTACTTC.

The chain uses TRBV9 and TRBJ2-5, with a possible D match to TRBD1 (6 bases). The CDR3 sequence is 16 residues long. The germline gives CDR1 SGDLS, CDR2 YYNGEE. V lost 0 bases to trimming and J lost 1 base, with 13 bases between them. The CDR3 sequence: CASSVAAGATQETQYF. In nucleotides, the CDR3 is TGTGCCAGCAGCGTAGCGGCAGGGGCTACCCAAGAGACCCAGTACTTC.

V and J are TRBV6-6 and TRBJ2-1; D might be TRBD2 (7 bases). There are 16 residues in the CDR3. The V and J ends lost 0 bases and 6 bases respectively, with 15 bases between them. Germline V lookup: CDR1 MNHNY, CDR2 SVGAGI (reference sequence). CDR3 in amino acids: CASSYSARGGPNEQFF. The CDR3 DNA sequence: TGTGCCAGCAGTTACTCAGCTAGGGGGGGGCCCAATGAGCAGTTCTTC.

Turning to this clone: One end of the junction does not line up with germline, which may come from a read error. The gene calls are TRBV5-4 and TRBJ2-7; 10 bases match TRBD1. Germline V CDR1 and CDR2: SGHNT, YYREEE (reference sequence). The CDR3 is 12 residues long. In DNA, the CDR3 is TGTGCCAGCAGTTACTCCGGGACAGGGGTGAACTTC. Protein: CASSYSGTGVNF.

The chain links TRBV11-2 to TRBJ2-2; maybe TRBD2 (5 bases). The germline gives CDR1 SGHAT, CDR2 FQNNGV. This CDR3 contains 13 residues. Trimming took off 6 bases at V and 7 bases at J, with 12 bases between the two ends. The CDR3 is CASSASGNGELFF. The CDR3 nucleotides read TGTGCCAGCAGTGCAAGCGGAAACGGGGAGCTGTTTTTT.

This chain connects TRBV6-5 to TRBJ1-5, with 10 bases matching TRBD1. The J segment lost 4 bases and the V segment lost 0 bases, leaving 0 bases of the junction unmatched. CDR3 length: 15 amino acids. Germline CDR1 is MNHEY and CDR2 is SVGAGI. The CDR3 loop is CASSYSGQGNQPQHF. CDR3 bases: TGTGCCAGCAGTTACTCGGGACAGGGGAATCAGCCCCAGCATTTT.

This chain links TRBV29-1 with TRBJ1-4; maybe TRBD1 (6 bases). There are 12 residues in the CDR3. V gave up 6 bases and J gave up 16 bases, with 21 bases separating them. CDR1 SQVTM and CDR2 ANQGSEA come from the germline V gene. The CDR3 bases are TGCAGCGTCCGGTATGAGGGGAGGGGGACGTTTTTT. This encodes CSVRYEGRGTFF.

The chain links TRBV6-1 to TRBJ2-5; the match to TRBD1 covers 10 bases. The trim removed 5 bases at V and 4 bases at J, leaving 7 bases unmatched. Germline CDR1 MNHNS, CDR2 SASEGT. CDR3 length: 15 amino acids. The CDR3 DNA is TGTGCCAGCAGTAAGGGACAGGGGAATCCAGAGACCCAGTACTTC. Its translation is CASSKGQGNPETQYF.

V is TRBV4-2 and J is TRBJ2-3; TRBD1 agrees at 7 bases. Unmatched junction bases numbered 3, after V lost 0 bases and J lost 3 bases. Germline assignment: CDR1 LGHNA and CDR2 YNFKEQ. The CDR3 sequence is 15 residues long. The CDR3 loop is CASSQDSQGTDTQYF. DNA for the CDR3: TGTGCCAGCAGCCAAGACTCACAGGGGACAGATACGCAGTATTTT.

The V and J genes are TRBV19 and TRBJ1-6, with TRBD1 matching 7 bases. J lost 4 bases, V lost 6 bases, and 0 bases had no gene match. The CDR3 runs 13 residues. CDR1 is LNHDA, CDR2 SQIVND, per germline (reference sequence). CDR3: CASRGQYNSPLHF. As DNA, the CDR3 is TGTGCCAGTAGGGGACAGTATAATTCACCCCTCCACTTT.

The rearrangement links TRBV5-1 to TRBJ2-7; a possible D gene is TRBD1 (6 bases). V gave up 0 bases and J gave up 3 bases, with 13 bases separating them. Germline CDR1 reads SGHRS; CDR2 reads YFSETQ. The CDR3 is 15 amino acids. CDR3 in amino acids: CASSLGGTLDYEQYF. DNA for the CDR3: TGCGCCAGCAGCTTGGGTGGGACACTAGACTACGAGCAGTACTTC.

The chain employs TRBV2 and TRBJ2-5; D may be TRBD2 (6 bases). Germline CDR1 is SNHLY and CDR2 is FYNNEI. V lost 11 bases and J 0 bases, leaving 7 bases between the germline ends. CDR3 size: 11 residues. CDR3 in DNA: TGTGCCGGGGACTACCAAGAGACCCAGTACTTC. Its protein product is CAGDYQETQYF.

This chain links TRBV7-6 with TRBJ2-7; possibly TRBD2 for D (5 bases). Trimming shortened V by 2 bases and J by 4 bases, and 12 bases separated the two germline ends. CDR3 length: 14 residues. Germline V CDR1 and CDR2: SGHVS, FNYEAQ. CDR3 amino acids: CASSLRSGGYEQYF. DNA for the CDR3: TGTGCCAGCAGCTTACGGTCTGGAGGATACGAGCAGTACTTC. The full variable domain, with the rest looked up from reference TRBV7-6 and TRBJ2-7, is GAGVSQSPRYKVTKRGQDVALRCDPISGHVSLYWYRQALGQGPEFLTYFNYEAQQDKSGLPNDRFSAERPEGSISTLTIQRTEQRDSAMYRCASSLRSGGYEQYFGPGTRLTVT.

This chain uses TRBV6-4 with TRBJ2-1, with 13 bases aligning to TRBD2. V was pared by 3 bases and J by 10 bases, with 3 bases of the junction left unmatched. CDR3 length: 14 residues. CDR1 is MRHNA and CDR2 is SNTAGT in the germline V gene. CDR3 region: CASSELAGGPEQFF. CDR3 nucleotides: TGTGCCAGCAGTGAACTAGCGGGAGGGCCAGAGCAGTTCTTC.

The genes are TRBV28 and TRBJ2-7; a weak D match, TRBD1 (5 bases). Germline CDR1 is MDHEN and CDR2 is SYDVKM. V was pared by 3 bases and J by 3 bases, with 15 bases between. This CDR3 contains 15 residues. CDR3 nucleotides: TGTGCCAGCAGTTTTTTGGACACCTTCAGCTACGAGCAGTACTTC. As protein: CASSFLDTFSYEQYF.

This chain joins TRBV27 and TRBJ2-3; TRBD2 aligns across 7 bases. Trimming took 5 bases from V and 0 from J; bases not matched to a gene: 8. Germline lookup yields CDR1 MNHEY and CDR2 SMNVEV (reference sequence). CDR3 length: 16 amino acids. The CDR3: CASSRTGSGSTDTQYF. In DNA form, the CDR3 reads TGTGCCAGCAGTCGGACGGGTAGCGGGAGCACAGATACGCAGTATTTT.

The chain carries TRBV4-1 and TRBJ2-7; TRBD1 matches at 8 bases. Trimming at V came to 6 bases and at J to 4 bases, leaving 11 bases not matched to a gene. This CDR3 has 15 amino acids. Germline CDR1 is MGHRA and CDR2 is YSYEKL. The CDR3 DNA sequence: TGCGCCAGCAGTCCAAATACAGGGGGTCGGTACGAGCAGTACTTC. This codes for CASSPNTGGRYEQYF.

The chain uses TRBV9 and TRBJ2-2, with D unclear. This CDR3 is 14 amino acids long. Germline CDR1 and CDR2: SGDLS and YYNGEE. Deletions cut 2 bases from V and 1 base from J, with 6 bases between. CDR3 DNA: TGTGCCAGCAGCGTTGAGCGGAACACCGGGGAGCTGTTTTTT. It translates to CASSVERNTGELFF.

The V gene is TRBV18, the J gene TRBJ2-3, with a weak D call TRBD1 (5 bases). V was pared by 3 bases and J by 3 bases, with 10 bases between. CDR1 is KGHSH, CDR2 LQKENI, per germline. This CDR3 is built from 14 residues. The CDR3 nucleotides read TGTGCCAGCTCACCTGGAAGGGGAACAGATACGCAGTATTTT. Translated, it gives CASSPGRGTDTQYF.

CDR3 in DNA: TGTGCCAGCAGCCCGACAGGGAGCTCCTACGAGCAGTACTTC. It specifies CASSPTGSSYEQYF. The chain is built from TRBV7-9 and TRBJ2-7; 7 nucleotides align to TRBD1. The germline CDR1 and CDR2 sequences are SEHNR and FQNEAQ (reference sequence). After removal of 5 bases from V and 0 bases from J, the junction contained 4 bases not matched to a gene. CDR3 size: 14 residues.